A selection of T cell receptor beta chains follows, all from one sample in a study of Ad26.COV2.S vaccination and SARS-CoV-2 variants. Clones were sequenced by immunoSEQ multiplex PCR, and TCRdb holds only the in-frame ones, with some missing. The sample has more than 400,000 clones, about 92% seen once. Sequenced here: peripheral blood, sampled in a trial of Ad26.COV2.S vaccine versus placebo. These receptor sequences come from a person between 18 and 59 years old who received the Ad26.COV2.S COVID-19 vaccine or a placebo. Both conserved end residues are part of each CDR3. A D gene is named only where the DNA matches it firmly. For some rows the clone size is stated as once, few or many, or as a class when expanded; others skip it.

j_call | clone_size | d_call | v_call | cdr3_aa | cdr3_nt
TRBJ2-3 | - | - | TRBV18 | CASSPPGASTDTQYF | TGTGCCAGCTCACCACCGGGGGCGTCCACAGATACGCAGTATTTT
TRBJ2-6 | - | - | TRBV19 | CASSTLGSVGGANVLTF | TGTGCCAGTAGTACCTTGGGTTCGGTCGGGGGGGCCAACGTCCTGACTTTC
TRBJ1-4 | once | - | TRBV3-1/TRBV3-2 | CASSQYRENEKLFF | TGTGCCAGCAGCCAATACAGGGAGAATGAAAAACTGTTTTTT
TRBJ1-5 | - | - | TRBV7-2 | CASSLESGEGQPQHF | TGTGCCAGCAGCTTAGAGTCAGGGGAGGGTCAGCCCCAGCATTTT
TRBJ2-7 | - | - | TRBV28 | CASNLDVFSSYEQYF | TGTGCCAGCAATCTCGACGTCTTCTCCTCCTACGAGCAGTACTTC
TRBJ2-1 | - | - | TRBV11-3 | CASSLAHPLSGKPYNEQFF | TGTGCCAGCAGCTTAGCCCACCCCCTTAGCGGTAAGCCCTACAATGAGCAGTTCTTC
TRBJ2-1 | - | TRBD2 | TRBV28 | CASSPPGLAGVYEQFF | TGTGCCAGCAGTCCCCCGGGACTAGCGGGAGTCTATGAGCAGTTCTTC
TRBJ2-3 | - | TRBD1 | TRBV28 | CASSPLGQGEDTQYF | TGTGCCAGCAGTCCACTGGGACAGGGTGAGGATACGCAGTATTTT
TRBJ2-5 | - | - | TRBV12-3/TRBV12-4 | CASSFIGGTQYF | TGTGCCAGCAGTTTTATTGGAGGGACCCAGTACTTC
TRBJ1-2 | - | TRBD1 | TRBV14 | CASSLQGASYGYTF | TGTGCCAGCAGCCTTCAGGGGGCGAGCTATGGCTACACCTTC
TRBJ1-2 | - | TRBD1 | TRBV5-6 | CASSFMGQGTGYTF | TGTGCCAGCAGCTTTATGGGACAGGGGACCGGCTACACCTTC
TRBJ2-4 | - | - | TRBV7-2 | CASSLEGAKNIQYF | TGTGCCAGCAGCTTGGAGGGAGCCAAAAACATTCAGTACTTC
TRBJ1-2 | - | - | TRBV4-2 | CASSQGSSSNYGYTF | TGTGCCAGCAGCCAAGGGAGCAGTAGCAACTATGGCTACACCTTC
TRBJ2-7 | - | - | TRBV16 | CASSQSGAYEQYF | TGTGCCAGCAGCCAATCGGGGGCCTACGAGCAGTACTTC
TRBJ2-2 | - | TRBD1 | TRBV7-6 | CASSLLEGTGFSGELFF | TGTGCCAGCAGCTTACTGGAAGGGACAGGGTTCAGCGGGGAGCTGTTTTTT
TRBJ1-5 | - | TRBD1 | TRBV24-1 | CATGQGAGQPQHF | TGTGCCACGGGACAGGGAGCGGGTCAGCCCCAGCATTTT
TRBJ2-7 | - | - | TRBV27 | CASSFLTGSYEQYF | TGTGCCAGCAGTTTTTTGACAGGTTCGTACGAGCAGTACTTC
TRBJ1-2 | once | TRBD1 | TRBV5-6 | CASSRTGADGYTF | TGTGCCAGCAGCCGTACAGGGGCCGATGGCTACACCTTC
TRBJ2-1 | - | TRBD2 | TRBV19 | CASSSLKTSDAFNEQFF | TGTGCCAGTAGTTCTCTTAAGACTAGCGACGCGTTCAATGAGCAGTTCTTC
TRBJ2-7 | - | - | TRBV5-1 | CASSLDRVISYEQYF | TGCGCCAGCAGCTTGGACAGGGTGATCTCCTACGAGCAGTACTTC
TRBJ1-5 | - | TRBD1 | TRBV6-2/TRBV6-3 | CASSFFQGAQPQHF | TGTGCCAGCAGTTTCTTCCAGGGGGCTCAGCCCCAGCATTTT
TRBJ2-7 | few | TRBD2 | TRBV7-2 | CASSFSGSRYEQYF | TGTGCCAGCAGCTTCAGCGGGAGCCGGTACGAGCAGTACTTC
TRBJ2-1 | - | TRBD2 | TRBV7-3 | CASSLVAGGRYNEQFF | TGTGCCAGCAGCTTAGTAGCGGGAGGGCGGTACAATGAGCAGTTCTTC
TRBJ1-6 | - | TRBD1 | TRBV7-9 | CASSPGTGGIPLHF | TGTGCCAGCAGCCCCGGGACAGGGGGAATACCCCTCCACTTT
TRBJ2-3 | - | - | TRBV6-4 | CASSQAGADTQYF | TGTGCCAGCAGCCAAGCGGGTGCAGATACGCAGTATTTT
TRBJ2-2 | - | TRBD2 | TRBV28 | CASTNRASGSVNTGELFF | TGTGCCAGCACCAATCGGGCTAGCGGGAGTGTGAACACCGGGGAGCTGTTTTTT
TRBJ2-7 | - | TRBD1 | TRBV4-2 | CASSQPATGSYEQYF | TGTGCCAGCAGCCAACCAGCGACAGGGTCCTACGAGCAGTACTTC
TRBJ2-7 | few | TRBD2 | TRBV6-6 | CASRSGGPYEQYF | TGTGCCAGCAGATCGGGGGGACCCTACGAGCAGTACTTC
TRBJ1-5 | - | TRBD1 | TRBV2 | CASADRVFQPQHF | TGTGCCAGCGCTGACAGGGTGTTCCAGCCCCAGCATTTT
TRBJ2-5 | - | - | TRBV6-5 | CASSYSEGTETQYF | TGTGCCAGCAGTTACTCTGAGGGTACGGAGACCCAGTACTTC
TRBJ2-5 | once | TRBD1 | TRBV6-1 | CASSESGGVGQETQYF | TGTGCCAGCAGTGAATCAGGGGGTGTAGGTCAAGAGACCCAGTACTTC
TRBJ1-5 | - | - | TRBV27 | CASSTPLLRHQPQHF | TGTGCCAGCAGCACGCCCCTTCTGAGGCATCAGCCCCAGCATTTT
TRBJ2-7 | - | TRBD1 | TRBV5-1 | CASSRATGEVFVQYF | TGCGCCAGCAGCCGAGCGACAGGGGAGGTCTTTGTGCAGTACTTC
TRBJ1-5 | - | TRBD1 | TRBV27 | CASSMTGDQPQHF | TGTGCCAGCAGTATGACAGGGGATCAGCCCCAGCATTTT
TRBJ2-1 | - | - | TRBV7-2 | CASSFLTDEQFF | TGTGCCAGCAGCTTTCTAACGGATGAGCAGTTCTTC
TRBJ2-3 | - | - | TRBV5-6 | CASSPGGDTQYF | TGTGCCAGCAGCCCCGGAGGGGATACGCAGTATTTT
TRBJ1-1 | - | - | TRBV12-3/TRBV12-4 | CASSLLHTEAFF | TGTGCCAGCAGTTTATTACACACTGAAGCTTTCTTT
TRBJ1-3 | - | - | TRBV2 | CASSVEGRRNSGNTIYF | TGTGCCAGCAGTGTTGAGGGTCGGAGGAACTCTGGAAACACCATATATTTT
TRBJ2-7 | - | TRBD2 | TRBV28 | CASSSLGLAGEQYF | TGTGCCAGCAGCTCTCTGGGACTAGCGGGGGAGCAGTACTTC
TRBJ2-1 | - | - | TRBV30 | CAWKVEPYNEQFF | TGTGCCTGGAAGGTCGAACCATACAATGAGCAGTTCTTC